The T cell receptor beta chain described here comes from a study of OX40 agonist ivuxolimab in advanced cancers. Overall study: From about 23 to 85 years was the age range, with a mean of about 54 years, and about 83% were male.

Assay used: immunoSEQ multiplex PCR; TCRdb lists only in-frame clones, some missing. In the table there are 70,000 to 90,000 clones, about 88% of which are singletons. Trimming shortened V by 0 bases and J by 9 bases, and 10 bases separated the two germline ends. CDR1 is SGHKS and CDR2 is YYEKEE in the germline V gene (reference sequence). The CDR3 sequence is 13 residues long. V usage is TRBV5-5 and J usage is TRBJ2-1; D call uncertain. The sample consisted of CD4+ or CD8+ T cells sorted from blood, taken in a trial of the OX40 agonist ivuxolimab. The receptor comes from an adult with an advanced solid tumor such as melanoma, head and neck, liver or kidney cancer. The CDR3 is CASSLEPNTEQFF. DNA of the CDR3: TGTGCCAGCAGCTTGGAGCCTAATACTGAGCAGTTCTTC.